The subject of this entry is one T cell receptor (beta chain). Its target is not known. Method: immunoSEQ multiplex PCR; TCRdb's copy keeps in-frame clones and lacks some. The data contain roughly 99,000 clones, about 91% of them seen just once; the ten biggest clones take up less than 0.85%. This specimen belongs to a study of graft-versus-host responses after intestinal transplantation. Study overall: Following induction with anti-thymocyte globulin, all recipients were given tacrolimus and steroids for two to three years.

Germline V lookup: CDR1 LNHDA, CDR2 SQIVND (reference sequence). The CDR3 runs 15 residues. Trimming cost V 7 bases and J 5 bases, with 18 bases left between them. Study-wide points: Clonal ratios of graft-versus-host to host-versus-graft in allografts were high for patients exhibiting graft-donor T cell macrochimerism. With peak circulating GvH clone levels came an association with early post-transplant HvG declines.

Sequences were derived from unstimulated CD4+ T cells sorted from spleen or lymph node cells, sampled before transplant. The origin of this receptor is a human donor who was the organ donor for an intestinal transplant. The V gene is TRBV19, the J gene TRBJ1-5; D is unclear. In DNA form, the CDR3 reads TGTGCCAGTACCAATTATGGCAGGAGCCATCAGCCCCAGCATTTT. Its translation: CASTNYGRSHQPQHF.